This T cell receptor beta chain derives from a study of cytomegalovirus exposure and HLA in healthy donors. Study-level findings and limits: Within the data, a cluster of highly shared sequence variants was likely a sequencing artifact.

Regarding this clone: Antigen: not known.

Trimming at V came to 7 bases and at J to 1 base, leaving 6 bases not matched to a gene. The CDR3 runs 14 residues. Germline V gives CDR1 SGHRS, CDR2 YFSETQ. Vbeta (60) and Jbeta (13) primers were used in the PCR. TCRdb's copy holds only in-frame clones and misses some; the assay was immunoSEQ multiplex PCR. The sample lists about 220,000 clones; around 76% were seen once. J is TRBJ1-1 and V is TRBV5-1; TRBD1 agrees at 8 bases. Sequenced sample: PBMCs. The sequence came from a man between 40 and 49 years old in good health and CMV-seropositive. The CDR3 here is CASSPDRANTEAFF. DNA for the CDR3: TGCGCCAGCTCACCGGACAGGGCGAACACTGAAGCTTTCTTT.